The rows below give T cell receptor beta chains drawn from one sample of a study of breast tumors, draining lymph nodes, adjacent tissues. TCRdb analysed the multiplex PCR reads with MiXCR anew, one entry per CDR3 protein. The repertoire includes 20,000 or so distinct CDR3 sequences, roughly three fifths of them detected once, and roughly 21% sits in the top ten. The sample consisted of tumor-adjacent breast tissue. The receptor source for this set is a female donor with breast cancer. Some clones in this sample may be carry-over from other donors' samples. Each CDR3 is given with its conserved first and last residue. A D gene is named only where the DNA matches it firmly. Clone size appears in some rows only: once, few, many, or a class for an expanded clone.

>TRBV11-2|.|TRBJ2-2|.
TGTGCCAGCAGCTCCTACGTCACCGGGGAGCTGTTTTTT
CASSSYVTGELFF
>TRBV19|many|TRBJ2-2|.
TGTGCCAGTAGTAAAAACACCGGGGAGCTGTTTTTT
CASSKNTGELFF
>TRBV7-2|.|TRBJ2-3|TRBD2
TGTGCCAGCAGTCCTATTCTGGCGGGGGGGCCTGGAGATACGCAGTATTTT
CASSPILAGGPGDTQYF
>TRBV14|.|TRBJ2-7|TRBD1
TGTGCCAGCAGCCAAGGGCAGGGGGCGAAGGAGCAGTACTTC
CASSQGQGAKEQYF
>TRBV29-1|.|TRBJ2-5|.
TGCAGCGTTGAAGAAAGGTTACAAGAGACCCAGTACTTC
CSVEERLQETQYF
>TRBV6-5|many|TRBJ2-5|TRBD2
TGTGCCAGCAGTTACTCTATACTAGCGGGGGGGCGAGAAGAGACCCAGTACTTC
CASSYSILAGGREETQYF
>TRBV7-9|.|TRBJ2-3|TRBD2
TGTGCCAGCAGCCCGGGACTAGCGGGAGGGCGGACAGATACGCAGTATTTT
CASSPGLAGGRTDTQYF
>TRBV13|medium-sized|TRBJ1-2|TRBD1
TGTGCCAGCAGCGCCCGGACAGGGAAACATGGCTACACCTTC
CASSARTGKHGYTF
>TRBV30|many|TRBJ1-6|.
TGTGCCTGGAGTGGGACGGAAAATTCCCCCCCCCACTTT
CAWSGTENSPPHF
>TRBV7-2|.|TRBJ2-3|.
TGTGCCAGCAGCCTAAGGGGGGGCGGCCTTAGCACAGATCCGCAGTATTTT
CASSLRGGGLSTDPQYF
>TRBV20-1|few|TRBJ2-3|TRBD2
TGCAGTGCTGAACTAGCGGGCACAGATACGCAGTATTTT
CSAELAGTDTQYF
>TRBV24-1|.|TRBJ2-3|TRBD2
TGTGCCACCAGTGATTTGCCTAGCGGGGGGGCTACAGATACGCAGTATTTT
CATSDLPSGGATDTQYF
>TRBV2|many|TRBJ2-1|.
TGTGCCAGCAGTTTGGCGGATGAGCAGTTCTTC
CASSLADEQFF
>TRBV3-1|.|TRBJ1-6|.
TGTGCCAGCAGCCAAGATCAAGACTCTCCCCTCCACTTT
CASSQDQDSPLHF
>TRBV29-1|.|TRBJ1-2|TRBD1
TGCAGCGTTGAAAGCGAACAGGGGGCTTTTGGCTACACCTTC
CSVESEQGAFGYTF
>TRBV6-6|.|TRBJ2-7|.
TGTGCCAGCAGTTACGTTCAGGGGACCTACGAGCAGTACTTC
CASSYVQGTYEQYF
>TRBV20-1|.|TRBJ2-7|.
TGCAGTGCTAGTCGGGGTCCAGGGGCCTACGAGCAGTACTTC
CSASRGPGAYEQYF
>TRBV19|.|TRBJ2-2|.
TGTGCCAGTAGTATAGGTGGGGGGAACACCGGGGAGCTGTTTTTT
CASSIGGGNTGELFF
>TRBV4-2|.|TRBJ2-7|TRBD2
TGTACCAGCAGACCACTAGCGGGGGGCTTCTACGAGCGGTACTTC
CTSRPLAGGFYERYF
>TRBV7-9|.|TRBJ2-3|TRBD2
TGTGCCAGCAGCGCCCTGAGCCTAGCGGACAATGAGCAGTATTTT
CASSALSLADNEQYF
>TRBV9|few|TRBJ1-2|.
TGTGCCAGCAGCGTAGAGGGGCATGCTGGCTACACCTTC
CASSVEGHAGYTF
>TRBV7-9|.|TRBJ1-4|.
TGTGCCAGCAGCTGGCCAGGGACAACTAATGAAAAACTGTTTTTT
CASSWPGTTNEKLFF
>TRBV7-9|.|TRBJ1-4|.
TGTGCCAGCCTCTCCACGGGGGAAAAACTGTTTTTT
CASLSTGEKLFF
>TRBV20-1|few|TRBJ1-5|.
TGCAGTGCTAGTGTCGACCCGGGTCAGCCCCAGCATTTT
CSASVDPGQPQHF
>TRBV11-2|.|TRBJ1-5|.
TGTGCCAGCAGCTTAGGTGCGGGTAATCAGCCCCAGCATTTT
CASSLGAGNQPQHF
>TRBV12-3/TRBV12-4|once|TRBJ2-2|TRBD2
TGTGCCAGCAGCAAAAGCGGGGGCACCGGGGAGCTGTTTTTT
CASSKSGGTGELFF
>TRBV29-1|medium-sized|TRBJ1-2|TRBD1
TGCAGCGTTGAAGGGGCGGACAGGGGCGCCGGAGGCTACACCTTC
CSVEGADRGAGGYTF
>TRBV20-1|.|TRBJ2-7|TRBD1
TGCAGTGCCACAAGACAAGGGGGCGTCTCCGAGCAGTACTTC
CSATRQGGVSEQYF
>TRBV6-1|.|TRBJ1-2|TRBD1
TGTGCCAGCAGAGGGGAGACAGGGGGATCCCTCTATGGCTACACCTTC
CASRGETGGSLYGYTF
>TRBV10-3|medium-sized|TRBJ2-5|TRBD2
TGTGCCATCAGTGACGGGACTAGCGGGAGGTGGGGGAGCGAGACCCAGTACTTC
CAISDGTSGRWGSETQYF
>TRBV29-1|.|TRBJ2-1|.
TGCAGCGTTGAACTAGCGAGGCCCAATGAGCAGTTCTTC
CSVELARPNEQFF
>TRBV14|.|TRBJ2-7|TRBD2
TGTGCCAGCAGCCAAGAAGTCGGGGGGAGTAGGGTGTGTATTTACGAGCAGTACTTC
CASSQEVGGSRVCIYEQYF
>TRBV7-3|many|TRBJ2-3|.
TGTGCCAGCAGCCCCGCAGGTTTTAGCACAGATACGCAGTATTTT
CASSPAGFSTDTQYF